The 29 T cell receptor beta chains below were found in one sample sequenced in a study of blood T cells in healthy people across ages. Through a sample-barcoded 5' primer and a J-beta primer mix, a second PCR was run for roughly 7 to 12 cycles. TCRdb re-derived calls from the 5' RACE reads in MiXCR, one entry per CDR3 protein. Among some 1,500,000 distinct CDR3 sequences listed, approximately 42% were seen once. The specimen sequenced was blood. Every receptor here comes from a woman between 18 and 29 years old in good health.

This clonotype was recorded a few times. V and J are TRBV10-3 and TRBJ2-2; tentatively, D is TRBD1 or TRBD2 (6 bases each). Trimming stripped 9 bases from V and 4 bases from J, with 15 bases between. Germline V CDR1 and CDR2: ENHRY, SYGVKD. CDR3 size: 14 residues. The CDR3 loop is CAIRSEGVTGELFF. CDR3 nucleotides: TGTGCCATAAGATCGGAGGGGGTCACCGGGGAGCTGTTTTTT.

The rearrangement uses TRBV12-3 or TRBV12-4 and TRBJ2-1, with D unresolved. V was clipped by 7 bases and J by 3 bases, with 10 bases between them. This CDR3 is built from 13 residues. For the CDR3, the DNA is TGTGCCAGCAACACCTGGGGCTACAATGAGCAGTTCTTC. Translating gives CASNTWGYNEQFF.

The rearrangement joins TRBV7-2 to TRBJ2-3; D not certain. Germline CDR1 reads SGHTA; CDR2 reads FQGNSA. CDR3 length equals 13 residues. V was shortened by 8 bases and J by 0 bases, with 9 bases between the two germline ends. In DNA, the CDR3 is TGTGCCAGCCTCAGGTCTAGCACAGATACGCAGTATTTT. Translating gives CASLRSSTDTQYF. Using reference TRBV7-2 and TRBJ2-3 for the parts outside the CDR3, the full variable domain is GAGVSQSPSNKVTEKGKDVELRCDPISGHTALYWYRQSLGQGLEFLIYFQGNSAPDKSGLPSDRFSAERTGGSVSTLTIQRTQQEDSAVYLCASLRSSTDTQYFGPGTRLTVL.

V usage is TRBV6-2 or TRBV6-3 and J usage is TRBJ2-1, with no clear D. V shed 5 bases and J shed 10 bases, with 6 bases lying between them. The CDR3 has 10 amino acids. CDR1 is MNHEY, CDR2 SVGEGT, per germline. The CDR3 protein is CASSNREQFF. Here the CDR3 DNA reads TGTGCCAGCAGTAACCGGGAGCAGTTCTTC.

The V call is TRBV5-1, the J call TRBJ1-2, with TRBD1 as a possible D gene (5 bases). This CDR3 region has 14 residues. The V gene lost 0 bases and the J gene lost 4 bases, with 10 bases spanning the gap. Germline assignment: CDR1 SGHRS and CDR2 YFSETQ. This chain's CDR3 is CASSLGGPVYGYTF. The CDR3, as DNA: TGCGCCAGCAGCTTGGGGGGACCGGTCTATGGCTACACCTTC.

The V gene is TRBV29-1, the J gene TRBJ2-2, with TRBD1 matching over 12 bases. Unmatched junction bases numbered 5, after V lost 7 bases and J lost 2 bases. This CDR3 contains 15 residues. Per the germline V gene, CDR1 is SQVTM and CDR2 is ANQGSEA. CDR3 loop: CSALGTGGNTGELFF. CDR3 bases: TGCAGCGCCTTAGGGACAGGGGGCAACACCGGGGAGCTGTTTTTT.

This clonotype was recorded a few times. This sequence joins TRBV3-1 and TRBJ2-7; either TRBD1 or TRBD2 may supply D (5 bases each). The ends were cut back, 8 bases at V and 6 bases at J, with 11 bases in the middle. Per the germline V gene, CDR1 is LGHDT and CDR2 is YNNKEL (reference sequence). CDR3 size: 11 residues. The CDR3 DNA reads as TGTGCCAGCGAGGGGACGGGCGAGCAGTACTTC. It specifies CASEGTGEQYF.

This clonotype was recorded only once. The rearrangement joins TRBV4-3 to TRBJ1-4; D is possibly TRBD1 (5 bases). Germline V gene sequence: CDR1 LGHNA, CDR2 YSLEER. V dropped 3 bases and J dropped 8 bases, with 13 bases sitting between them. The CDR3 has 14 residues. This CDR3 is CASSQGMGGEKLFF. The DNA of the CDR3 is TGCGCCAGCAGCCAGGGGATGGGGGGGGAAAAACTGTTTTTT.

The chain is built from TRBV25-1 and TRBJ1-1, with a tentative D call TRBD1 (6 bases). Trimming removed 2 bases from V and 11 bases from J, with 27 bases in between. Germline CDR1 and CDR2: MGHDK and SYGVNS. The CDR3 runs to 17 residues. CDR3 residues: CASSEGGSVKAGRGAFF. The CDR3 nucleotides are TGTGCCAGCAGTGAAGGTGGCAGCGTCAAAGCCGGGAGGGGGGCTTTCTTT.

This chain links TRBV7-8 with TRBJ2-1, with a possible D match to TRBD2 (6 bases). The ends were cut back, 0 bases at V and 8 bases at J, with 11 bases in the middle. The length of the CDR3 is 14 residues. Germline lookup yields CDR1 SGHVS and CDR2 FQNEAQ. CDR3 sequence reads: CASSLAAGQHEQFF. DNA of the CDR3: TGTGCCAGCAGCTTAGCGGCGGGGCAGCATGAGCAGTTCTTC.

The V call is TRBV28, the J call TRBJ1-2; D not certain. Germline V CDR1 and CDR2: MDHEN, SYDVKM. The CDR3 sequence is 16 residues long. V lost 5 bases, J lost 9 bases, and 25 bases lay in between. The CDR3 coding sequence is TGTGCCAGCAGTCTCATGAGCAGCCCAATTACTACCAGCTACACCTTC. This encodes CASSLMSSPITTSYTF.

The table lists this clonotype with a few counts. The DNA for the CDR3 is TGTGCCAGCAGTTACCTGACAGGAAACACAGATACGCAGTATTTT. Translating it yields CASSYLTGNTDTQYF. The chain has TRBV6-6 and TRBJ2-3; D may be TRBD1 (6 bases). The V and J ends lost 2 bases and 2 bases respectively, with 11 bases between them. CDR1 is MNHNY and CDR2 is SVGAGI in the germline V gene (reference sequence). The CDR3 contains 15 residues.

The sample holds many counts of this clonotype. Germline and junction disagree at one end, which may indicate a read error. This chain joins TRBV4-3 and TRBJ1-5; D gene uncertain. The CDR3 contains 13 residues. The germline gives CDR1 LGHNA, CDR2 YSLEER. The CDR3 loop is CASSQDGNQPQHF. CDR3 sequence (DNA): TGTGCCAGCAGCCAAGATGGAAATCAGCCCCAGCATTTT.

The V gene is TRBV15, the J gene TRBJ1-5, with D tentatively TRBD1 (5 bases). From germline, CDR1 is LNHNV and CDR2 YYDKDF (reference sequence). This CDR3 comprises 15 residues. The V gene lost 1 base and the J gene lost 4 bases, with 11 bases spanning the gap. CDR3 sequence reads: CATSRVWGNNQPQHF. The CDR3 region has the DNA TGTGCCACCAGCAGAGTTTGGGGCAATAATCAGCCCCAGCATTTT. The entire variable domain, with the rest obtained from reference TRBV15 and TRBJ1-5, is as follows: DAMVIQNPRYQVTQFGKPVTLSCSQTLNHNVMYWYQQKSSQAPKLLFHYYDKDFNNEADTPDNFQSRRPNTSFCFLDIRSPGLGDTAMYLCATSRVWGNNQPQHFGDGTRLSIL.

V gene TRBV27 combines with J gene TRBJ2-5; 7 positions match TRBD2. V lost 5 bases, J lost 11 bases, and 14 bases stayed unmatched. The CDR3 has 14 amino acids. Germline V gene data show CDR1 as MNHEY and CDR2 as SMNVEV (reference sequence). CDR3 amino acids: CASSVAGTTFEQYF. The CDR3 DNA reads as TGTGCCAGCAGTGTCGCCGGGACTACCTTTGAGCAGTACTTC.

This clonotype was seen just once. The chain combines TRBV10-3 with TRBJ2-3; a weak D match, TRBD1 (5 bases). The V gene lost 3 bases and the J gene lost 1 base, with 14 bases spanning the gap. In germline, CDR1 is ENHRY, CDR2 SYGVKD. The CDR3 spans 16 residues. The CDR3 DNA follows: TGTGCCATCAGTGAAAGGGATGGCAGGGGCACAGATACGCAGTATTTT. It translates to CAISERDGRGTDTQYF.

This chain links TRBV2 with TRBJ2-7; D unclear. The J call could be wrong; TRBJ2-4 is a better fit for the DNA end. CDR3 length: 15 residues. Germline-derived CDR1 and CDR2 are SNHLY and FYNNEI. The CDR3 DNA follows: TGTGCCAGCAGTGAAGTCAGCCGAAGGAAAAACATTCAGTACTTC. Its translation is CASSEVSRRKNIQYF.

This clonotype appeared a few times. The DNA for the CDR3 is TGTGCCTGGGACAGGGATTCAAGTGGCGGGGAGCTGTTTTTT. Translating gives CAWDRDSSGGELFF. The V and J genes are TRBV30 and TRBJ2-2; 7 bases are shared with TRBD1. Looked up from germline, CDR1 is GTSNPN and CDR2 is SVGIG (reference sequence). This CDR3 is built from 14 residues. J was trimmed by 7 bases and V by 5 bases; bases with no gene match: 10.

In nucleotides, the CDR3 is TGCAGCGTTGTGGAAGGGGGAAACACCATATATTTT. This sequence encodes CSVVEGGNTIYF. The genes are TRBV29-1 and TRBJ1-3; D ambiguous. V was shortened by 4 bases and J by 4 bases, with 8 bases between the two germline ends. The germline V gene has CDR1 SQVTM and CDR2 ANQGSEA. This CDR3 contains 12 residues.

This clonotype was counted between two and nine times. The V call is TRBV5-1, the J call TRBJ1-1, with TRBD1 matching over 10 bases. Looked up from germline, CDR1 is SGHRS and CDR2 is YFSETQ. The V segment lost 3 bases and the J segment 6 bases; nucleotides outside the gene matches: 8. This CDR3 has 15 amino acids. CDR3: CASSYLTGGGSEAFF. CDR3 nucleotides: TGCGCCAGCAGCTACCTGACAGGGGGCGGTTCTGAAGCTTTCTTT.

The genes are TRBV20-1 and TRBJ2-7, with D perhaps TRBD1 (5 bases). The germline V gene has CDR1 DFQATT and CDR2 SNEGSKA (reference sequence). This CDR3 has 13 amino acids. Trimming took off 6 bases at V and 3 bases at J, with 15 bases between the two ends. DNA for the CDR3: TGCAGTGCGAACCAGGGATATGTCTACGAGCAGTACTTC. It specifies CSANQGYVYEQYF.

This clonotype was seen a few times. The chain combines TRBV6-2 or TRBV6-3 with TRBJ1-1, with D possibly TRBD1 on 5 matching bases. This CDR3 has 12 residues. The germline gives CDR1 MNHEY, CDR2 SVGEGT. V lost 6 bases, J lost 3 bases, and 8 bases lay in between. CDR3 amino acids: CASRWGDTEAFF. The CDR3 DNA sequence: TGTGCCAGCAGATGGGGGGACACTGAAGCTTTCTTT.

The CDR3 loop reads CASSPILAGGTDTQYF. The CDR3 DNA reads as TGTGCCAGCAGCCCGATACTAGCGGGGGGCACAGATACGCAGTATTTT. J is TRBJ2-3 and V is TRBV5-5, with 11 bases that match TRBD2. Germline loops: CDR1 SGHKS, CDR2 YYEKEE (reference sequence). V dropped 4 bases and J dropped 1; count of bases not matched to a gene: 5. CDR3 length: 16 amino acids.

The rearrangement uses TRBV15 and TRBJ2-3; D might be TRBD2 (5 bases). CDR3 length: 18 residues. Germline V gives CDR1 LNHNV, CDR2 YYDKDF (reference sequence). V shed 0 bases and J shed 2 bases, with 18 bases lying between them. As DNA, the CDR3 is TGTGCCACCAGCAGAGATCCGGGGTTTGGCGGATACACAGATACGCAGTATTTT. It encodes CATSRDPGFGGYTDTQYF.

V and J are TRBV4-1 and TRBJ1-1, with TRBD1 identical over 8 bases. V lost 4 bases and J lost 4; bases outside the gene matches: 8. Germline V CDR1 and CDR2: MGHRA, YSYEKL. The CDR3 has 15 residues. This CDR3 reads CASSPMGRGPTEAFF. The CDR3 DNA reads TGCGCCAGCAGCCCAATGGGCAGGGGGCCCACTGAAGCTTTCTTT.

V and J are TRBV2 and TRBJ2-5, with no clear D. V shed 5 bases and J shed 2 bases, with 9 bases lying between them. Germline loops: CDR1 SNHLY, CDR2 FYNNEI. This CDR3 is 13 amino acids long. The CDR3 sequence: CASSNDRQETQYF. In DNA form, the CDR3 reads TGTGCCAGCAGTAATGATCGACAAGAGACCCAGTACTTC.

This chain uses TRBV20-1 with TRBJ2-1, with D tentatively TRBD1 (6 bases). V lost 5 bases and J lost 0, with 14 bases in between. The germline CDR1 and CDR2 sequences are DFQATT and SNEGSKA (reference sequence). The CDR3 consists of 15 residues. In nucleotides, the CDR3 is TGCAGTGCTCAGGACAGAAAACACTCCTACAATGAGCAGTTCTTC. It yields the protein CSAQDRKHSYNEQFF.

The CDR3 sequence is CASSQVTTGGTEAFF. As DNA, the CDR3 is TGCGCCAGCAGCCAGGTTACGACGGGGGGTACTGAAGCTTTCTTT. The gene calls are TRBV4-1 and TRBJ1-1; TRBD1 might be the D (5 bases). This CDR3 region has 15 residues. Germline CDR1 MGHRA, CDR2 YSYEKL. Deletions cut 3 bases from V and 5 bases from J, with 16 bases between.

This chain links TRBV4-3 with TRBJ2-3, with 8 bases matching TRBD2. The CDR3 length is 19 residues. CDR1 is LGHNA and CDR2 is YSLEER in the germline V gene. V shed 4 bases and J 0 bases; nucleotides not matched to a gene: 15. The CDR3 loop is CASSLARGGGSLSTDTQYF. CDR3 coding DNA: TGCGCCAGCAGCCTTGCCCGGGGCGGGGGGAGCCTTAGCACAGATACGCAGTATTTT.